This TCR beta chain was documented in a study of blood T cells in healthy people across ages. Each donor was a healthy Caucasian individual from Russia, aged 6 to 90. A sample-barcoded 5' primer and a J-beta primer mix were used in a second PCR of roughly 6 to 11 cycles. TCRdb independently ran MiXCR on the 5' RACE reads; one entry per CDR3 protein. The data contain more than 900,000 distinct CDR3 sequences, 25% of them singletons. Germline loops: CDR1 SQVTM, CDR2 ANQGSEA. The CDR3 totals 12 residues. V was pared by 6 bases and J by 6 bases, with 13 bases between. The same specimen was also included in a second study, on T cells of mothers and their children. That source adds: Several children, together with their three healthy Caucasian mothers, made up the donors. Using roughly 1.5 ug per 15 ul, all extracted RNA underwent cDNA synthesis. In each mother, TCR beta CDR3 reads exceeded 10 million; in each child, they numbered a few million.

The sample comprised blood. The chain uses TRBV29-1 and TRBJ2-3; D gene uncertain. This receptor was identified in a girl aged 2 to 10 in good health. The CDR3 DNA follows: TGCAGCGTGGGCCGAATGGCCGATACGCAGTATTTT. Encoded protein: CSVGRMADTQYF.